This paragraph reports one T cell receptor (beta chain). Its antigen is unidentified. Other DNA sequences of this sample code for an identical CDR3. The immunoSEQ assay was v3.0, run at survey level. Produced via immunoSEQ multiplex PCR; TCRdb's table is partial and in-frame only. The sample holds approximately 26,000 clones; 85% are singletons and the top ten take roughly 10%. This entry comes from a study of long-term antiretroviral therapy in people with HIV. Findings and limits, study-wide: HIV repertoires showed narrower CDR3 length ranges than controls. Collection spanned 2004 to 2017; ART regimens may be less effective than current ones.

This CDR3 contains 15 residues. Trimming pared 0 bases from V and 0 bases from J, leaving 5 bases between. CDR1 is MNHEY and CDR2 is SVGAGI in the germline V gene. The chain links TRBV6-5 to TRBJ1-4; the D is unclear. The sequencing here drew on unsorted PBMCs, taken 2.3 years after starting antiretroviral therapy. The receptor comes from a man aged 40-49 years with HIV. In DNA, the CDR3 is TGTGCCAGCAGTTACTCAAGTGCAACTAATGAAAAACTGTTTTTT. Residues: CASSYSSATNEKLFF.